One sample yielded the 19 T cell receptor beta chains listed below, sequenced in a study of blood T cell repertoires in COVID-19. The method was immunoSEQ multiplex PCR; TCRdb's version includes in-frame clones alone and lacks a portion of them. The sample gives under 300,000 clones, approximately 85% of which show up once; approximately 11% is in the top ten. The sequenced sample was peripheral blood. Every receptor here comes from a woman aged 70-85 years with acute or convalescent COVID-19.

The chain recombines TRBV6-5 with TRBJ2-7; D not resolved. Trimming cost V 6 bases and J 0 bases, with 9 bases left between them. Looked up from germline, CDR1 is MNHEY and CDR2 is SVGAGI. This CDR3 has 13 amino acids. CDR3 in amino acids: CASSPVDSYEQYF. The CDR3, as DNA: TGTGCCAGCAGCCCCGTAGACTCCTACGAGCAGTACTTC.

Only one count was recorded for this clone. The rearrangement joins TRBV6-5 to TRBJ2-1, with 8 bases identical to TRBD2. Trimming cost V 0 bases and J 6 bases; bases outside gene matches: 7. The length of the CDR3 is 16 residues. Germline CDR1 MNHEY, CDR2 SVGAGI. DNA for the CDR3: TGTGCCAGCAGTTACTCAAAACGGGGGGGAAGCAATGAGCAGTTCTTC. This encodes CASSYSKRGGSNEQFF.

The CDR3 loop reads CAISESNSGARETQYF. The CDR3 bases are TGTGCCATCAGTGAGAGTAATAGCGGGGCTCGAGAGACCCAGTACTTC. The chain carries TRBV10-3 and TRBJ2-5, with 8 bases that match TRBD2. The CDR3 runs 16 residues. Germline-derived CDR1 and CDR2 are ENHRY and SYGVKD. The ends lost 2 bases at V and 4 bases at J; junction bases unmatched: 9.

The chain couples TRBV10-2 to TRBJ2-2, with TRBD2 matching over 8 bases. The CDR3 sequence is 14 residues long. CDR1 is WSHSY, CDR2 SAAADI, per germline. V gave up 2 bases and J gave up 6 bases; unmatched junction bases: 2. The CDR3 sequence is CASSERGGPGELFF. As DNA, the CDR3 is TGCGCCAGCAGTGAGCGGGGGGGCCCCGGGGAGCTGTTTTTT.

J is TRBJ2-6 and V is TRBV19; D gene unclear. Germline CDR1 is LNHDA and CDR2 is SQIVND (reference sequence). The CDR3 has 16 residues. The V end lost 4 bases, the J end lost 0 bases, and 10 bases lay between the germline ends. As DNA, the CDR3 is TGTGCCAGTAGTACCCCCGACAACTCTGGGGCCAACGTCCTGACTTTC. This encodes CASSTPDNSGANVLTF.

The V gene is TRBV24-1, the J gene TRBJ2-5; tentative D call: TRBD1 (6 bases). The length of the CDR3 is 15 residues. The germline V and J ends were trimmed by 4 bases and 3 bases, with 14 bases remaining between them. Germline-derived CDR1 and CDR2 are KGHDR and SFDVKD. CDR3 region: CATSETGNIKETQYF. CDR3 sequence (DNA): TGTGCCACCAGTGAGACAGGAAATATAAAAGAGACCCAGTACTTC.

This chain connects TRBV6-5 to TRBJ2-7; perhaps TRBD1 as D (5 bases). The CDR3 is 15 residues long. V was clipped by 6 bases and J by 2 bases, with 17 bases between them. CDR1 and CDR2 from the germline V gene are MNHEY and SVGAGI. The CDR3 protein is CASRGMDMIPYEQYF. CDR3 nucleotides: TGTGCCAGCAGGGGGATGGACATGATACCCTACGAGCAGTACTTC.

This clone has just one count. V and J are TRBV7-8 and TRBJ2-1; 9 bases are a match to TRBD2. The CDR3 spans 16 residues. The germline V gene encodes CDR1 SGHVS and CDR2 FQNEAQ. Trimming removed 1 base from V and 7 bases from J; junction bases left unmatched: 8. DNA of the CDR3: TGTGCCAGCAGCTTAGTAGCGGCGGGGGGGCGGAATGAGCAGTTCTTC. This translates into CASSLVAAGGRNEQFF.

On this clone itself: The sample carries other DNA sequences with the same CDR3. V usage is TRBV25-1 and J usage is TRBJ1-2; unclear D gene. V was clipped by 4 bases and J by 4 bases, with 4 bases between them. CDR1 is MGHDK and CDR2 is SYGVNS in the germline V gene. The CDR3 is 11 amino acids. The CDR3 coding sequence is TGTGCCAGCAGTGGAGGCTATGGCTACACCTTC. Protein product: CASSGGYGYTF.

This clone came up a few times. The chain is built from TRBV11-2 and TRBJ1-6; possibly TRBD1 for D (5 bases). Per the germline V gene, CDR1 is SGHAT and CDR2 is FQNNGV. The germline V and J ends were trimmed by 7 bases and 6 bases, with 16 bases remaining between them. The CDR3 extends over 15 amino acids. CDR3 protein: CASNFGGSGNSPLHF. In DNA form, the CDR3 reads TGTGCCAGCAACTTCGGGGGGAGTGGTAATTCACCCCTCCACTTT. The full variable domain, its missing parts supplied by reference TRBV11-2 and TRBJ1-6, is EAGVAQSPRYKIIEKRQSVAFWCNPISGHATLYWYQQILGQGPKLLIQFQNNGVVDDSQLPKDRFSAERLKGVDSTLKIQPAKLEDSAVYLCASNFGGSGNSPLHFGNGTRLTVT.

V and J are TRBV5-1 and TRBJ2-4; a weak D match, TRBD2 (6 bases). Trimming cost V 5 bases and J 8 bases, with 17 bases left between them. This CDR3 has 14 residues. The germline gives CDR1 SGHRS, CDR2 YFSETQ. The CDR3 bases are TGCGCCAGCAGTAATACGGTCGGCGGGGACATTCAGTACTTC. This codes for CASSNTVGGDIQYF.

This clone occurred once. The chain couples TRBV4-1 to TRBJ2-1, with D perhaps matching TRBD2 (6 bases). The germline V gene encodes CDR1 MGHRA and CDR2 YSYEKL. Trimming removed 3 bases from V and 4 bases from J, with 16 bases in between. The CDR3 has 16 residues. CDR3 nucleotides: TGCGCCAGCAGCCACCTCCCGCCACTAGCTTACAATGAGCAGTTCTTC. As protein: CASSHLPPLAYNEQFF.

This chain links TRBV28 with TRBJ1-1, with 8 bases aligning to TRBD1. Germline CDR1 reads MDHEN; CDR2 reads SYDVKM. This CDR3 spans 12 amino acids. Losses at the gene ends were 6 bases for V and 8 bases for J; bases not matched to a gene: 5. This CDR3 is CASSRTGKEAFF. The CDR3 DNA reads TGTGCCAGCAGCCGGACAGGGAAAGAAGCTTTCTTT.

This chain links TRBV3-1 (or the pseudogene TRBV3-2) with TRBJ1-1; D not certain. The ends were cut back, 1 base at V and 9 bases at J, with 9 bases in the middle. Germline assignment: CDR1 LGHDT and CDR2 YNNKEL (reference sequence). This CDR3 is 12 amino acids long. The DNA of the CDR3 is TGTGCCAGCAGCCAAGCCCCGGGAAAAGCTTTCTTT. Protein sequence: CASSQAPGKAFF.

This chain connects TRBV3-1 (or the pseudogene TRBV3-2) to TRBJ1-6, with TRBD1 as a possible D gene (5 bases). The CDR3 totals 16 residues. CDR1 and CDR2 (germline): LGHDT, YNNKEL (reference sequence). Trimming removed 1 base from V and 7 bases from J, with 14 bases in between. CDR3 DNA sequence: TGTGCCAGCAGCCAAGGGTCGGACATAGGAAATTCACCCCTCCACTTT. Its translation is CASSQGSDIGNSPLHF.

The chain links TRBV14 to TRBJ1-2; D not resolved. With 5 bases removed from V and 8 bases from J, the gap between germline ends came to 12 bases. The germline V gene encodes CDR1 SGHDN and CDR2 FVKESK. This CDR3 region has 12 residues. The CDR3 loop reads CASSERPGGYTF. Written as DNA, the CDR3 is TGTGCCAGCAGCGAGCGGCCGGGAGGCTACACCTTC.

CDR3 DNA: TGCGCCAGCAGCCTGGCCGGGGGGCCCCAGCATTTT. Protein sequence: CASSLAGGPQHF. The V and J genes are TRBV4-1 and TRBJ1-5; weak D call: TRBD1 (5 bases). Trimming pared 4 bases from V and 9 bases from J, leaving 10 bases between. This CDR3 spans 12 amino acids. Germline CDR1 and CDR2: MGHRA and YSYEKL.

This clone turned up a few times. The chain carries TRBV2 and TRBJ1-5, with D unclear. Germline CDR1 is SNHLY and CDR2 is FYNNEI. There are 16 residues in the CDR3. The V gene lost 6 bases and the J gene lost 6 bases, with 21 bases spanning the gap. DNA for the CDR3: TGTGCCAGCAGCGCTACAGTTCGAAGCGGTGGTCAGCCCCAGCATTTT. Translated, it gives CASSATVRSGGQPQHF.

The chain employs TRBV4-1 and TRBJ2-7, with 9 bases identical to TRBD2. The CDR3 contains 17 residues. The V segment lost 1 base and the J segment 3 bases; nucleotides outside the gene matches: 10. In germline, CDR1 is MGHRA, CDR2 YSYEKL. The CDR3 DNA reads as TGCGCCAGCAGCCAAGGCCTAGTCCTAGCGGGGAGCTACGAGCAGTACTTC. Translation gives CASSQGLVLAGSYEQYF.